This T cell receptor (beta chain) was sequenced during a study of blood T cell repertoires in COVID-19. Method: immunoSEQ multiplex PCR; TCRdb's copy keeps in-frame clones and lacks some. The sample includes approximately 260,000 clones, about 79% of them seen just once. CDR3 length: 13 amino acids. V lost 4 bases to trimming and J lost 9 bases, with 14 bases between them. The germline V gene has CDR1 SGHDT and CDR2 YYEEEE. Specimen: peripheral blood. V usage is TRBV5-6 and J usage is TRBJ1-5; no firm D call. The sequence came from a woman of 80 years or more with acute or convalescent COVID-19. The CDR3 loop is CASSRWAAGPQHF. For the CDR3, the DNA is TGTGCCAGCAGCCGCTGGGCCGCAGGGCCCCAGCATTTT.